A selection of T cell receptor beta chains follows, all from one sample in a study of T cells after somatic rescue of genetic block. Profiled with immunoSEQ multiplex PCR; TCRdb holds only in-frame clones, not every one. The data hold under 150,000 clones, with about 90% observed a single time. What was sequenced was peripheral blood mononuclear cells (PBMCs). Receptors were obtained from a woman in her late teens or twenties. Each CDR3 is given with its conserved first and last residue. Fields, in order: clone size, J gene, V gene, D gene, CDR3 protein, CDR3 DNA. The D gene is left open where the match is weak. Clone size, where shown, is once, few, many, or a class for clones that have expanded.

abundance: .; j_gene: TRBJ1-1; v_gene: TRBV6-5; d_gene: .; CDR3aa: CASSSRAGAFF; CDR3nt: TGTGCCAGCAGTTCCCGCGCTGGGGCTTTCTTT
abundance: few; j_gene: TRBJ1-2; v_gene: TRBV11-1; d_gene: .; CDR3aa: CASSLARGKNYGYTF; CDR3nt: TGTGCCAGCAGCCTAGCTCGGGGGAAGAACTATGGCTACACCTTC
abundance: .; j_gene: TRBJ2-1; v_gene: TRBV4-1; d_gene: TRBD1; CDR3aa: CASSQLGQGYNEQFF; CDR3nt: TGCGCCAGCAGCCAACTCGGACAGGGCTACAATGAGCAGTTCTTC
abundance: .; j_gene: TRBJ2-5; v_gene: TRBV9; d_gene: TRBD2; CDR3aa: CASSPLAGGPEETQYF; CDR3nt: TGTGCCAGCAGTCCTTTAGCGGGGGGGCCGGAGGAGACCCAGTACTTC
abundance: .; j_gene: TRBJ2-7; v_gene: TRBV29-1; d_gene: TRBD2; CDR3aa: CSVEDPSGTTYEQYF; CDR3nt: TGCAGCGTTGAAGATCCTAGCGGGACCACCTACGAGCAGTACTTC
abundance: .; j_gene: TRBJ2-5; v_gene: TRBV5-1; d_gene: .; CDR3aa: CASSSRGGETQYF; CDR3nt: TGCGCCAGCAGCTCTCGAGGGGGAGAGACCCAGTACTTC
abundance: .; j_gene: TRBJ2-3; v_gene: TRBV6-5; d_gene: TRBD2; CDR3aa: CASRLGLATDTQYF; CDR3nt: TGTGCCAGCAGGCTCGGACTAGCCACAGATACGCAGTATTTT
abundance: .; j_gene: TRBJ2-2; v_gene: TRBV29-1; d_gene: TRBD1; CDR3aa: CSVARGYTGELFF; CDR3nt: TGCAGCGTCGCCAGGGGGTACACCGGGGAGCTGTTTTTT
abundance: .; j_gene: TRBJ2-3; v_gene: TRBV5-1; d_gene: .; CDR3aa: CASSSTGFGRTDTQYF; CDR3nt: TGCGCCAGCAGCTCAACAGGGTTTGGGCGCACAGATACGCAGTATTTT
abundance: .; j_gene: TRBJ2-3; v_gene: TRBV7-2; d_gene: TRBD2; CDR3aa: CASSLGLSTDTQYF; CDR3nt: TGTGCCAGCAGCTTGGGACTAAGCACAGATACGCAGTATTTT
abundance: once; j_gene: TRBJ1-3; v_gene: TRBV29-1; d_gene: .; CDR3aa: CSVDSRGQPGNTIYF; CDR3nt: TGCAGCGTTGATTCCAGAGGACAACCTGGAAACACCATATATTTT
abundance: .; j_gene: TRBJ2-3; v_gene: TRBV4-3; d_gene: .; CDR3aa: CASSQEAASTDTQYF; CDR3nt: TGCGCCAGCAGCCAAGAAGCAGCTAGCACAGATACGCAGTATTTT
abundance: .; j_gene: TRBJ2-7; v_gene: TRBV18; d_gene: .; CDR3aa: CASSPRGVWGEQYF; CDR3nt: TGTGCCAGCTCACCACGGGGGGTCTGGGGCGAGCAGTACTTC
abundance: .; j_gene: TRBJ2-1; v_gene: TRBV9; d_gene: .; CDR3aa: CASSVGLGGNEQFF; CDR3nt: TGTGCCAGCAGCGTCGGACTAGGGGGCAATGAGCAGTTCTTC
abundance: .; j_gene: TRBJ2-3; v_gene: TRBV2; d_gene: .; CDR3aa: CASSDEGHVTDTQYF; CDR3nt: TGTGCCAGCAGTGATGAGGGCCATGTAACAGATACGCAGTATTTT
abundance: .; j_gene: TRBJ2-5; v_gene: TRBV30; d_gene: .; CDR3aa: CAWSVVGGETQYF; CDR3nt: TGTGCCTGGAGTGTGGTCGGGGGAGAGACCCAGTACTTC